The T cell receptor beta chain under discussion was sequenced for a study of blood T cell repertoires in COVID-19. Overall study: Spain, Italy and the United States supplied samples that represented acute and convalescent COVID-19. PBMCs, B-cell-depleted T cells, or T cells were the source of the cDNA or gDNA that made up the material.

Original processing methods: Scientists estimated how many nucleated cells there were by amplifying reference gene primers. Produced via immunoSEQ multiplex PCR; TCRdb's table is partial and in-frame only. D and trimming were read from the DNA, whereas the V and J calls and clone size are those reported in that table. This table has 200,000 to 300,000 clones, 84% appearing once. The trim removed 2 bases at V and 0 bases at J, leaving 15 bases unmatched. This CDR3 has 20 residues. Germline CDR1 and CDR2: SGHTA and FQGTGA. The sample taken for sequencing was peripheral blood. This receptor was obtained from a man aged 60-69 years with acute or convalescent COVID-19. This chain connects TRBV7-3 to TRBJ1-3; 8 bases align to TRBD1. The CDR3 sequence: CASSLRSRDRPIGSGNTIYF. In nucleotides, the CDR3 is TGTGCCAGCAGCTTACGCTCCCGGGACAGGCCCATCGGCTCTGGAAACACCATATATTTT.